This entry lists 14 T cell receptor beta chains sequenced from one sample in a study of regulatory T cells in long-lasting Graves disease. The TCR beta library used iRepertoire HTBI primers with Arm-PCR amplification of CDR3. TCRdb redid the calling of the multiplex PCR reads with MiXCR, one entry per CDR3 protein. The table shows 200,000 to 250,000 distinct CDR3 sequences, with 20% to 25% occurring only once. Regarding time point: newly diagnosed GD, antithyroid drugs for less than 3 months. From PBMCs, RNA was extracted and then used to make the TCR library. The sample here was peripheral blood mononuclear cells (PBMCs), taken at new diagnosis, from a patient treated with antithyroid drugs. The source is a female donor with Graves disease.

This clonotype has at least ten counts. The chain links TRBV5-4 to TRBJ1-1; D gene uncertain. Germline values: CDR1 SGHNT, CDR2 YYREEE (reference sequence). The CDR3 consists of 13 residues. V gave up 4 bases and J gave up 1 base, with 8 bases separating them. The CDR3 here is CASSSNWNTEAFF. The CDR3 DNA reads TGTGCCAGCAGCAGTAATTGGAACACTGAAGCTTTCTTT.

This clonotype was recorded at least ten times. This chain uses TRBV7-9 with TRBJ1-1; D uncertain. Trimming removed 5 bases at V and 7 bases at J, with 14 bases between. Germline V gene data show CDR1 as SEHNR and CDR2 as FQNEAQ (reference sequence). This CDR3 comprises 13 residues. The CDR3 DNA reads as TGTGCCAGCAGCCCTAGTAGCGGCAGTGAAGCTTTCTTT. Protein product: CASSPSSGSEAFF.

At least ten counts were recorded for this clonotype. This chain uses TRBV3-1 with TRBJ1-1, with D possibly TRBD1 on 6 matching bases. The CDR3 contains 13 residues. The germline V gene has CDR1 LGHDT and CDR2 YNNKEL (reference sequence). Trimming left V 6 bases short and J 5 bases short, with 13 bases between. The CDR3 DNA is TGTGCCAGCAGACCACAGGGAAAAACTGAAGCTTTCTTT. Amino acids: CASRPQGKTEAFF.

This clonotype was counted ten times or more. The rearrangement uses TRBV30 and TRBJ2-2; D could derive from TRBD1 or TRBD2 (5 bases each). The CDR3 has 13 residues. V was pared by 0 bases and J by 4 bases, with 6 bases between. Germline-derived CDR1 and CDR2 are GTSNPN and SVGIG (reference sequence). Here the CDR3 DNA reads TGTGCCTGGAGTGTTGGGGGCACCGGGGAGCTGTTTTTT. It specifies CAWSVGGTGELFF.

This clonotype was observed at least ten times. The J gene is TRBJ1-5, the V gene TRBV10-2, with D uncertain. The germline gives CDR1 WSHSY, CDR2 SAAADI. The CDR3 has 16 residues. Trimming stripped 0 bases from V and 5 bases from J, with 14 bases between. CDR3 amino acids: CASSESDFGVDQPQHF. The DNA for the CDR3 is TGCGCCAGCAGTGAGTCCGATTTCGGTGTGGATCAGCCCCAGCATTTT.

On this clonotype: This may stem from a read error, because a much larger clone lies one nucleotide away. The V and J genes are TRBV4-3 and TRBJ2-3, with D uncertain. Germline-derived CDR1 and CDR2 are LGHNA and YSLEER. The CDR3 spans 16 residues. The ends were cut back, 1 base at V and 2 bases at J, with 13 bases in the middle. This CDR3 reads CASSQVFYEATDTQYF. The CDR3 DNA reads TGCGCCAGCAGCCAAGTATTCTATGAGGCCACAGATACGCAGTATTTT.

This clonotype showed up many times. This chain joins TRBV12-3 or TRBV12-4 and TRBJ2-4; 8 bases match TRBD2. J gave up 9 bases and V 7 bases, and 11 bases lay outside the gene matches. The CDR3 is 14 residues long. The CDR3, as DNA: TGTGCCAGCACCCGAGCGGGAGAGAATTTCATTCAGTACTTC. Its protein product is CASTRAGENFIQYF.

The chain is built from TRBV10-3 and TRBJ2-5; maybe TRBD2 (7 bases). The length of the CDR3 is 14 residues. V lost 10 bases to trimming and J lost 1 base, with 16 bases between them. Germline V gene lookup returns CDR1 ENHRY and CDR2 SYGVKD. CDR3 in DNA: TGTGCCACGAAGACCGGGGGGCTCCAAGAGACCCAGTACTTC. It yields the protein CATKTGGLQETQYF.

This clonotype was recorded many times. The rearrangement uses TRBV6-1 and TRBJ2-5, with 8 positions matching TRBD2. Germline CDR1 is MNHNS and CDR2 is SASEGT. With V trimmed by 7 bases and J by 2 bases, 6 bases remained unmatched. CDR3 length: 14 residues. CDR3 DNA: TGTGCCAGCAAAACGGGGGGGAGACAAGAGACCCAGTACTTC. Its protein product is CASKTGGRQETQYF.

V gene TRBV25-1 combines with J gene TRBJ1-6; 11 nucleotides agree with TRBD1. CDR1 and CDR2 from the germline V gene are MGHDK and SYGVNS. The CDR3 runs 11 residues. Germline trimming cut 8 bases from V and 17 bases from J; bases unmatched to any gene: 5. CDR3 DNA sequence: TGTGCCAGCGGCCCGGGACAGGGGGTCCACTTT. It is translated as CASGPGQGVHF.

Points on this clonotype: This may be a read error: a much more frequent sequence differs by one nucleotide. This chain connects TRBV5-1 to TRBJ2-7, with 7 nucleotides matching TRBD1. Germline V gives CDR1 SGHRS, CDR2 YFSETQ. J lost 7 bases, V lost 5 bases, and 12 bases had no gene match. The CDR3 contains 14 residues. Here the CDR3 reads CASRRGPGTQEQYF. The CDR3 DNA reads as TGCGCCAGCAGGAGGGGGCCGGGGACGCAAGAGCAGTACTTC.

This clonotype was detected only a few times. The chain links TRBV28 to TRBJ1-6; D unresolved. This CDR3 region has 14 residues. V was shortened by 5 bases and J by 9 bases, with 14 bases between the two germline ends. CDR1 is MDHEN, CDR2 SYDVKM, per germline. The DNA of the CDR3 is TGTGCCAGCAGTCCGCTCCTAGGTGTTTCACCCCTCCACTTT. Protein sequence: CASSPLLGVSPLHF.

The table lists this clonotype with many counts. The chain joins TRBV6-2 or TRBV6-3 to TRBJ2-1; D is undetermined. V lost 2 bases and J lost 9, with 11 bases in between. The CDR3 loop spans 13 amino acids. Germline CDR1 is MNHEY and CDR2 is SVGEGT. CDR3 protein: CASSYSKGSEQFF. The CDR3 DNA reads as TGTGCCAGCAGTTACAGTAAGGGCAGTGAGCAGTTCTTC.

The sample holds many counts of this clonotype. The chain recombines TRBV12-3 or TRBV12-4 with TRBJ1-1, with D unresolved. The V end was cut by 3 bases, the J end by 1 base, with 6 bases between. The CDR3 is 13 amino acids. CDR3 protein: CASSFEQNTEAFF. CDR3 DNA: TGTGCCAGCAGTTTTGAGCAGAACACTGAAGCTTTCTTT.